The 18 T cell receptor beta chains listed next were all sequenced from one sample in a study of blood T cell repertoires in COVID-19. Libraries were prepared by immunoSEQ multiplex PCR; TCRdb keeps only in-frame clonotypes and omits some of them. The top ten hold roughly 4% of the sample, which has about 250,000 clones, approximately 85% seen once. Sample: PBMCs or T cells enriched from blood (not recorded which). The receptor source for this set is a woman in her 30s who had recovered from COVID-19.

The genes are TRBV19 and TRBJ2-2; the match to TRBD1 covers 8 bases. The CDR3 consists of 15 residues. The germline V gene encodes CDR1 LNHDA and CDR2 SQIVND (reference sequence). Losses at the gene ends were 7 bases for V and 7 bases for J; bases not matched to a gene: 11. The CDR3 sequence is CASKEQGVISGELFF. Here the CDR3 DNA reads TGTGCCAGTAAGGAACAGGGGGTTATCAGCGGGGAGCTGTTTTTT.

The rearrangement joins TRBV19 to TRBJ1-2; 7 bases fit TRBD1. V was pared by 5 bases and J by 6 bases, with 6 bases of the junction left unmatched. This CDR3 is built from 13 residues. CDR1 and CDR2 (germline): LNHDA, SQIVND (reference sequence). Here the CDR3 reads CASSPQGIHGYTF. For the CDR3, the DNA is TGTGCCAGTAGTCCACAGGGGATCCATGGCTACACCTTC.

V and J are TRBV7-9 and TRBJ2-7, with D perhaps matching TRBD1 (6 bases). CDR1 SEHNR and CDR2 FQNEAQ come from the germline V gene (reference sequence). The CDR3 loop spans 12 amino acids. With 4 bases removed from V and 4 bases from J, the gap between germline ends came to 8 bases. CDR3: CASSSRGYEQYF. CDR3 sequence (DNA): TGTGCCAGCAGCTCTAGGGGGTACGAGCAGTACTTC.

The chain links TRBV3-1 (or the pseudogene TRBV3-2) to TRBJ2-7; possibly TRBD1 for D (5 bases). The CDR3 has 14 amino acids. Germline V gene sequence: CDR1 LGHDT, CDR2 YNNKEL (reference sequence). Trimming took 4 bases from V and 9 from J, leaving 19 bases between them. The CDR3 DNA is TGTGCCAGCAGCCCCCGGACAATCCTACGAGGGCAGTACTTC. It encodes CASSPRTILRGQYF.

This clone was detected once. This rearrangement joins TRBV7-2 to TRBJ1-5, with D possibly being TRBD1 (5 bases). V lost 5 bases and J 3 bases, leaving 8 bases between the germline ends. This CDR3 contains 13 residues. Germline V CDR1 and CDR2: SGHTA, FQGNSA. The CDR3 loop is CASSEQVNQPQHF. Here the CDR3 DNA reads TGTGCCAGCAGCGAACAGGTCAATCAGCCCCAGCATTTT.

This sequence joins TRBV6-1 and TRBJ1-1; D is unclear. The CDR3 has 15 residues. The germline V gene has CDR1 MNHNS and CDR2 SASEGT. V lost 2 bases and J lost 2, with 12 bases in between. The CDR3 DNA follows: TGTGCCAGCAGTGAAAGGGCGGGGATCAACACTGAAGCTTTCTTT. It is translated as CASSERAGINTEAFF.

CDR3 loop: CASSDRTARGGETQYF. As DNA, the CDR3 is TGTGCCAGCAGTGATAGGACAGCCCGGGGCGGAGAGACCCAGTACTTC. The V and J genes are TRBV2 and TRBJ2-5; TRBD1 might be the D (6 bases). Germline-derived CDR1 and CDR2 are SNHLY and FYNNEI. The V and J ends lost 3 bases and 4 bases respectively, with 18 bases between them. The CDR3 sequence is 16 residues long.

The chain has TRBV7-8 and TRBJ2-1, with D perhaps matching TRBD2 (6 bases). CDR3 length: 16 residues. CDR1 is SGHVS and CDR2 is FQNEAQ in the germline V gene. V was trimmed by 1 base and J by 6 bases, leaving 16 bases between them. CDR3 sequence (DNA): TGTGCCAGCAGCTTAGGTCGGGGGAATTCTCTCAATGAGCAGTTCTTC. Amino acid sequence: CASSLGRGNSLNEQFF.

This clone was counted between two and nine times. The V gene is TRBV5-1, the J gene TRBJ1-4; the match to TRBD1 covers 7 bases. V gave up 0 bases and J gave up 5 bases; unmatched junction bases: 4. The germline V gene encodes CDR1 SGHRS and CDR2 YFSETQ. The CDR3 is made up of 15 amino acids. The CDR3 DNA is TGCGCCAGCAGCTTGGCGGGGGACAGAAATGAAAAACTGTTTTTT. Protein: CASSLAGDRNEKLFF.

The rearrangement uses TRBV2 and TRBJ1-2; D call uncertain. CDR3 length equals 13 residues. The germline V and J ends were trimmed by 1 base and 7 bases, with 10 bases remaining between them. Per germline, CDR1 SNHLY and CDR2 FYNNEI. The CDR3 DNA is TGTGCCAGCAGTGAAGAGGCGGGAACTGGCTACACCTTC. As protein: CASSEEAGTGYTF.

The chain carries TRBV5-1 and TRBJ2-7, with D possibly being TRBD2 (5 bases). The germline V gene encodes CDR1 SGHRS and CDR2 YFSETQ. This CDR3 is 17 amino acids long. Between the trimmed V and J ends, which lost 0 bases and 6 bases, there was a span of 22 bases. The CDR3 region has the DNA TGCGCCAGCAGCTTGGCTTTGCAGTCCCACCACGGGGTCGAGCAGTACTTC. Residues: CASSLALQSHHGVEQYF.

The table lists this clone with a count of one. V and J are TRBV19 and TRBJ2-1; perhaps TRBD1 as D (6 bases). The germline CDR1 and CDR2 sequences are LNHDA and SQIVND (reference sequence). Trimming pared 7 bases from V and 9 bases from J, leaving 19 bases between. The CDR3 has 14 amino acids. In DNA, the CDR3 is TGTGCCAGTAACAAACAGGGCAGCTCTATTGAGCAGTTCTTC. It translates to CASNKQGSSIEQFF.

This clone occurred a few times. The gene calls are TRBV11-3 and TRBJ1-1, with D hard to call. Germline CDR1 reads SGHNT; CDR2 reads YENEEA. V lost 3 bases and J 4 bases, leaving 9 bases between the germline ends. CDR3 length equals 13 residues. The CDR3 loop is CASSFSGGTEAFF. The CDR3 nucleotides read TGTGCCAGCAGCTTTTCCGGAGGCACTGAAGCTTTCTTT.

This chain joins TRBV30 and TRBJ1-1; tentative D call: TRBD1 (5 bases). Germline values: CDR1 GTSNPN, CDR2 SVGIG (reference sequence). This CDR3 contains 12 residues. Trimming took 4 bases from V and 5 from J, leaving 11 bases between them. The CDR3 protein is CAWNRLGTEAFF. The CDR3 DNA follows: TGTGCCTGGAACAGGTTGGGGACTGAAGCTTTCTTT.

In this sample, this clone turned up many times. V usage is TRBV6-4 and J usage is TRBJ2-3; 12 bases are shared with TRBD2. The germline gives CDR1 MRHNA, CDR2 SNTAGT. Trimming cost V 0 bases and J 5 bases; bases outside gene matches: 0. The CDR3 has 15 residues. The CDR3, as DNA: TGTGCCAGCAGTGACTCGACTAGCGGGGGAGATACGCAGTATTTT. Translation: CASSDSTSGGDTQYF.

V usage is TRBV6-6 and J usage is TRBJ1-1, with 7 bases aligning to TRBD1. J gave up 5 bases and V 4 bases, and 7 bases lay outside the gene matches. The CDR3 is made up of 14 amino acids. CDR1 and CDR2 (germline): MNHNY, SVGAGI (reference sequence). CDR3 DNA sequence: TGTGCCAGCAGTTCAGACAGGGTCTGGACTGAAGCTTTCTTT. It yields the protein CASSSDRVWTEAFF.

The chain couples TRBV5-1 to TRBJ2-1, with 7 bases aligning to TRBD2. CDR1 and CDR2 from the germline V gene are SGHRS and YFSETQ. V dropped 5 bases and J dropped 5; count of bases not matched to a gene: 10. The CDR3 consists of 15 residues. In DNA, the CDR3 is TGCGCCAGCAGGGGCCGGGGGGTAACAAACAATGAGCAGTTCTTC. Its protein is CASRGRGVTNNEQFF.

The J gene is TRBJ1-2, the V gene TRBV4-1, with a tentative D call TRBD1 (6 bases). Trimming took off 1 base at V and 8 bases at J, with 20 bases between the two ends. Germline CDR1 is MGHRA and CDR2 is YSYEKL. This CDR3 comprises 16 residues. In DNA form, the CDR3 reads TGCGCCAGCAGCCAAGGAAGAGGGGGTCCGGTGGAGGGCTACACCTTC. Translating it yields CASSQGRGGPVEGYTF.